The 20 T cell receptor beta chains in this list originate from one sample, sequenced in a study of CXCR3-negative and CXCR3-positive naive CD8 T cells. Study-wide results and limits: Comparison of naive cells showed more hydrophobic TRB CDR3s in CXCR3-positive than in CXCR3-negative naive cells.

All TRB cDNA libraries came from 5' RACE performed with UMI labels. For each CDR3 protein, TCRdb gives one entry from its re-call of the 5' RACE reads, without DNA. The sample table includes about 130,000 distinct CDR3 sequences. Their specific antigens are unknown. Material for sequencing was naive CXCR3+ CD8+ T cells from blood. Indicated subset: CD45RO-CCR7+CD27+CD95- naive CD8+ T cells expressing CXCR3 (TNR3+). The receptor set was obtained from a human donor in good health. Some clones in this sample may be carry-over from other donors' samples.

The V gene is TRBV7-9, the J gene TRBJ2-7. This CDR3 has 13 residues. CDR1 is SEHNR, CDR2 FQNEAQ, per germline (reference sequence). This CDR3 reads CASSVDLAYEQYF. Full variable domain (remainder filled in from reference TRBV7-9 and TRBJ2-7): DTGVSQNPRHKITKRGQNVTFRCDPISEHNRLYWYRQTLGQGPEFLTYFQNEAQLEKSRLLSDRFSAERPKGSFSTLEIQRTEQGDSAMYLCASSVDLAYEQYFGPGTRLTVT.

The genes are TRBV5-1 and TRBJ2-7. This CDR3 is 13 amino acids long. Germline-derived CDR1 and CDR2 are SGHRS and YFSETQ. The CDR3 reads CASSLTVSYEQYF.

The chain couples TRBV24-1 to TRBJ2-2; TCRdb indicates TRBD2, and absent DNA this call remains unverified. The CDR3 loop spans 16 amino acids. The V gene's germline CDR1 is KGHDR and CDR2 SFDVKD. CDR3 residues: CATSDRSGESTGELFF.

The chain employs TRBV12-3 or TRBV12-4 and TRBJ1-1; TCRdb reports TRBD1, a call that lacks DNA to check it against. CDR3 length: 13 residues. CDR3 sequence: CASGWTGLTEAFF.

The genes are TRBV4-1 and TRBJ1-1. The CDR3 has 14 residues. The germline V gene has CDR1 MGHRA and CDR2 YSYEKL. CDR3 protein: CASSHHGEYTEAFF.

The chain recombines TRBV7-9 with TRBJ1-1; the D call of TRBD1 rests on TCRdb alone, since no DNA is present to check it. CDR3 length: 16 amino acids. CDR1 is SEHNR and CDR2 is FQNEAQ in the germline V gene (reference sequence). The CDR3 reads CASSSRGPEQNTEAFF.

The CDR3 loop reads CASSEAALTADTQYF. The V call is TRBV10-2, the J call TRBJ2-3. Germline-derived CDR1 and CDR2 are WSHSY and SAAADI. CDR3 length: 15 residues.

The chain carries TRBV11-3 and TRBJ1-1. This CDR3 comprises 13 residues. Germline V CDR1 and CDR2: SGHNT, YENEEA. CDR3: CASSPATNTEAFF.

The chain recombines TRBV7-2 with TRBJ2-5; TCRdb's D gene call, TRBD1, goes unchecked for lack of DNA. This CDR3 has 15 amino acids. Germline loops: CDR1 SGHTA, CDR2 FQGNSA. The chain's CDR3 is CASSLAAGTPETQYF.

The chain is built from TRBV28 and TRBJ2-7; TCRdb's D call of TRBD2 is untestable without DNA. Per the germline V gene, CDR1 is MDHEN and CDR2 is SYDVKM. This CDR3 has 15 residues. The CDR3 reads CASSHFGGPTYEQYF.

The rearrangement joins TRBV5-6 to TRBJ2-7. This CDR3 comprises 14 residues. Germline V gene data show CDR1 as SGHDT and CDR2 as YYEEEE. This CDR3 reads CASSLGSTPYEQYF. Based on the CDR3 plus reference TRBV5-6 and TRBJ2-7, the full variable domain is DAGVTQSPTHLIKTRGQQVTLRCSPKSGHDTVSWYQQALGQGPQFIFQYYEEEERQRGNFPDRFSGHQFPNYSSELNVNALLLGDSALYLCASSLGSTPYEQYFGPGTRLTVT.

The CDR3 reads CASVPGRNSYEQYF. The chain recombines TRBV7-9 with TRBJ2-7; there is no DNA to check the TCRdb D call of TRBD1. Germline V gene lookup returns CDR1 SEHNR and CDR2 FQNEAQ (reference sequence). The CDR3 spans 14 residues. The variable domain in full, with the rest retrieved from reference TRBV7-9 and TRBJ2-7, is DTGVSQNPRHKITKRGQNVTFRCDPISEHNRLYWYRQTLGQGPEFLTYFQNEAQLEKSRLLSDRFSAERPKGSFSTLEIQRTEQGDSAMYLCASVPGRNSYEQYFGPGTRLTVT.

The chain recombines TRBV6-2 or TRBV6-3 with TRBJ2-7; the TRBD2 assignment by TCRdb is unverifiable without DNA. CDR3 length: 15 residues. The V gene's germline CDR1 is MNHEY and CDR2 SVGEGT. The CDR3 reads CASSYEDSGSNEQYF.

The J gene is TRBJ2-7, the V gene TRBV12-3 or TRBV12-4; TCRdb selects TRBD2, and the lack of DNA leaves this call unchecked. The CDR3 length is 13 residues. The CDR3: CASRGTGGGGQYF.

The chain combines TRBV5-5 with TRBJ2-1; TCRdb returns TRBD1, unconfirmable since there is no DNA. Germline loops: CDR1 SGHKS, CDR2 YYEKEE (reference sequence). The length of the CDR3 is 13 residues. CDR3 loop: CASSAVTGDEQFF.

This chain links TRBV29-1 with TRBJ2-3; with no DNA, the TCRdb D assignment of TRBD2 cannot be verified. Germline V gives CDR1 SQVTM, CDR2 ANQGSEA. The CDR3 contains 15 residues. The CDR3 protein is CSLEGTGLRADTQYF.

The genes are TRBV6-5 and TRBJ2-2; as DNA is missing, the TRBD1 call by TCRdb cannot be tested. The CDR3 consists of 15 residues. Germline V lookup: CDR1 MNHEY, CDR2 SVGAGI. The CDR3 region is CASTLSRESTGELFF.

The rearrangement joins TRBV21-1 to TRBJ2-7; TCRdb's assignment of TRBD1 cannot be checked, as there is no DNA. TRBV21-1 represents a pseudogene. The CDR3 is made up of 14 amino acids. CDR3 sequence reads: CASSVRYPPGREEF.

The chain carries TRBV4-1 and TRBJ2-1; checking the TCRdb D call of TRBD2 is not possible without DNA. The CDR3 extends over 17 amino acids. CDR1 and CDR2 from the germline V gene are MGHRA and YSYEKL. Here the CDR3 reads CASSQVTGTSGNGEQFF.

Here the CDR3 reads CSASTAGVATGELFF. The chain carries TRBV20-1 and TRBJ2-2; TCRdb's D gene call, TRBD2, goes unchecked for lack of DNA. The CDR3 is 15 amino acids. Germline V lookup: CDR1 DFQATT, CDR2 SNEGSKA (reference sequence).